The 20 T cell receptor beta chains in this list originate from one sample, sequenced in a study of tumor and adjacent non-tumor tissue in lung cancer. RNA was extracted from bulk tissue without any cell sorting. This non-tumor lung sample came from over 3 cm beyond the tumor edge. The library came from three nested PCR rounds adapted from ARM-PCR protocols. TCRdb ran MiXCR on the multiplex PCR reads and lists one entry per CDR3 protein. Among about 50,000 distinct CDR3 sequences, around three quarters were seen once, and the ten largest hold 20% to 30%. Source material: distant non-tumor lung tissue. These receptors all come from a woman between 55 and 75 years old with non-small cell lung cancer.

With regard to this clonotype: Germline is not matched at one junction end, which may reflect a read error. The chain combines TRBV10-2 with TRBJ1-5; perhaps TRBD1 as D (5 bases). The CDR3 has 12 amino acids. In germline, CDR1 is WSHSY, CDR2 SAAADI. Here the CDR3 reads CASSVGEQPQHF. The CDR3 DNA reads as TGCGCCAGTAGTGTGGGGGAACAGCCCCAGCATTTT.

This clonotype has more than one count but fewer than ten. It may be a read error: a sequence one base away is much more abundant. The CDR3 carries no conserved terminal phenylalanine or tryptophan, so it likely arises from a read error. The chain recombines TRBV4-2 with TRBJ1-3, with TRBD1 as a possible D gene (5 bases). V lost 0 bases and J lost 1, with 13 bases in between. CDR3 length: 17 amino acids. The germline CDR1 and CDR2 sequences are LGHNA and YNFKEQ. The CDR3 DNA sequence: TGTGCCAGCAGCCAAGAGGGGGGGAGCCCTTCTGGAAACACCATATATTCT. Its protein product is CASSQEGGSPSGNTIYS.

This clonotype was seen a handful of times. This chain connects TRBV7-9 to TRBJ2-5, with 7 bases fitting TRBD1. V shed 1 base and J 1 base; nucleotides not matched to a gene: 3. This CDR3 contains 15 residues. Germline CDR1 is SEHNR and CDR2 is FQNEAQ (reference sequence). The CDR3 sequence is CASSLVAGGQETQYF. CDR3 sequence (DNA): TGTGCCAGCAGCTTAGTGGCAGGGGGCCAAGAGACCCAGTACTTC.

J is TRBJ2-3 and V is TRBV18, with D perhaps being TRBD1 or TRBD2 (6 bases each). Trimming cost V 3 bases and J 5 bases, with 12 bases left between them. CDR3 length: 14 amino acids. Germline CDR1 is KGHSH and CDR2 is LQKENI. The CDR3 loop is CASSPYEGGDTQYF. In DNA, the CDR3 is TGTGCCAGCTCACCCTACGAGGGGGGAGATACGCAGTATTTT.

This rearrangement joins TRBV20-1 to TRBJ2-7; 13 bases are a match to TRBD2. The CDR3 is 17 residues long. Looked up from germline, CDR1 is DFQATT and CDR2 is SNEGSKA (reference sequence). With V trimmed by 6 bases and J by 4 bases, 15 bases remained unmatched. CDR3 DNA: TGCAGTGCCATGGGACTAGCGGGGAGCAAATCTAATTACGAGCAGTACTTC. Translation gives CSAMGLAGSKSNYEQYF.

This clonotype came up a few times. A clone one base away is much larger, so this may be a read error. V is TRBV20-1 and J is TRBJ1-2; 7 bases align to TRBD1. The V gene's germline CDR1 is DFQATT and CDR2 SNEGSKA (reference sequence). The CDR3 is 13 residues long. V was pared by 7 bases and J by 4 bases, with 9 bases of the junction left unmatched. CDR3 sequence: CSDEAGGIYGYTF. CDR3 nucleotides: TGCAGTGATGAGGCAGGGGGGATCTATGGCTACACCTTC.

V and J are TRBV5-5 and TRBJ2-3, with D uncertain. The CDR3 has 14 amino acids. V lost 1 base, J lost 10 bases, and 16 bases lay in between. The V gene's germline CDR1 is SGHKS and CDR2 YYEKEE (reference sequence). For the CDR3, the DNA is TGTGCCAGCAGCTTGTTGAGGTTCACATATGCGCAGTATTTT. It yields the protein CASSLLRFTYAQYF.

Comment on this clonotype: Here the CDR3 omits its conserved ending phenylalanine or tryptophan, so a read error is the likely source. The chain joins TRBV4-2 to TRBJ2-1, with 11 bases identical to TRBD2. This CDR3 is 17 amino acids long. The V and J ends lost 3 bases and 10 bases, in that order; junction bases with no gene match: 14. CDR1 and CDR2 from the germline V gene are LGHNA and YNFKEQ. CDR3 protein: CASSQKLAGDNRVEQFS. CDR3 nucleotides: TGTGCCAGCAGCCAGAAACTAGCGGGGGATAACCGAGTGGAGCAGTTCTCC.

On this clonotype itself: A junction boundary mismatches the germline segment, possibly from a read error. The genes are TRBV5-4 and TRBJ1-6; D is unclear. Germline V gene lookup returns CDR1 SGHNT and CDR2 YYREEE (reference sequence). This CDR3 is built from 14 residues. The CDR3 bases are TGTGCCAGCAGCTCGCGAGCCGGCAATTCACTCCTCCACTTT. This sequence encodes CASSSRAGNSLLHF.

This clonotype appeared a single time. The CDR3 does not end in the conserved phenylalanine or tryptophan, so this is likely a read error. V is TRBV29-1 and J is TRBJ2-1; D ambiguous. The CDR3 sequence is 13 residues long. Germline values: CDR1 SQVTM, CDR2 ANQGSEA. The V gene lost 0 bases and the J gene lost 6 bases, with 9 bases spanning the gap. The CDR3 region has the DNA TGCAGCGTTGAAGATGAGGCCGGCAATGAGCAGTTCCTC. It is translated as CSVEDEAGNEQFL.

This clonotype qualifies as medium-sized. V gene TRBV6-2 or TRBV6-3 combines with J gene TRBJ1-5; D is unclear. Germline CDR1 reads MNHEY; CDR2 reads SVGEGT. The CDR3 spans 15 residues. V lost 4 bases, J lost 3 bases, and 13 bases lay in between. CDR3: CASSSVWKTNQPQHF. CDR3 sequence (DNA): TGTGCCAGCAGTTCCGTTTGGAAAACCAATCAGCCCCAGCATTTT.

Points on this clonotype: The CDR3 does not end in the conserved phenylalanine or tryptophan, so this is likely a read error. DNA of the CDR3: TGTGTCAACAGCCGAGACAGGGGCGGCCTCCAAGAGACCCAGTACCTC. This encodes CVNSRDRGGLQETQYL. This rearrangement joins TRBV11-1 to TRBJ2-5, with 8 nucleotides matching TRBD1. From germline, CDR1 is SGHAT and CDR2 FQDESV (reference sequence). This CDR3 contains 16 residues.

This chain connects TRBV29-1 to TRBJ2-1; D is ambiguous. CDR1 and CDR2 from the germline V gene are SQVTM and ANQGSEA. The CDR3 spans 9 residues. CDR3 residues: CIVVNEQFF. The DNA of the CDR3 is TGCATCGTGGTGAATGAGCAGTTCTTC.

This clonotype was counted only a few times. The junction differs from germline at one of its ends, possibly a read error. The chain is built from TRBV6-2 or TRBV6-3 and TRBJ1-1; D not resolved. This CDR3 is 13 amino acids long. Germline CDR1 is MNHEY and CDR2 is SVGEGT. The CDR3 nucleotides are TGTACCAGCGGAGGCCCAGGCAGATCTGAAGCTTTCTTT. The encoded protein is CTSGGPGRSEAFF.

This clonotype is a singleton in its sample. The gene calls are TRBV4-3 and TRBJ2-1; no clear D. There are 16 residues in the CDR3. Germline V gene lookup returns CDR1 LGHNA and CDR2 YSLEER. Trimming shortened V by 10 bases and J by 4 bases, and 23 bases separated the two germline ends. This chain's CDR3 is CANSKGPTSSYNEQFF. The CDR3 DNA reads as TGCGCCAACAGTAAAGGTCCCACCAGCTCTTACAATGAGCAGTTCTTC.

In regard to this clonotype: The junction departs from the called germline gene at one end, perhaps through a read error. The chain recombines TRBV11-1 with TRBJ2-5; perhaps TRBD1 as D (7 bases). The CDR3 totals 14 residues. Germline assignment: CDR1 SGHAT and CDR2 FQDESV (reference sequence). CDR3 protein: CASSNRTGGETQYF. The DNA of the CDR3 is TGTGCAAGCAGCAATCGGACAGGAGGGGAGACCCAGTACTTC.

A few counts support this clonotype. Possible read error: a much larger clone is one base away. The V call is TRBV6-1, the J call TRBJ1-5; D unclear. The V gene's germline CDR1 is MNHNS and CDR2 SASEGT. This CDR3 contains 13 residues. The CDR3 region is CASSDWGSEPLHF. The CDR3 DNA follows: TGTGCCAGCAGTGATTGGGGTTCGGAGCCCCTGCATTTT.

This rearrangement joins TRBV11-2 to TRBJ2-3; 11 bases map to TRBD1. The germline gives CDR1 SGHAT, CDR2 FQNNGV. With 5 bases clipped from V and 6 bases from J, the junction kept 7 bases outside the gene matches. The CDR3 covers 15 residues. CDR3 loop: CASSLGTGGTDTQYF. DNA of the CDR3: TGTGCCAGCAGCCTAGGGACAGGGGGAACGGATACGCAGTATTTT.

Comments on this clonotype: A read error is likely, as this CDR3 ends without the conserved phenylalanine or tryptophan. The chain is built from TRBV4-3 and TRBJ1-1; D uncertain. V was cut by 0 bases and J by 3 bases, with 8 bases left in between. This CDR3 comprises 14 residues. The germline CDR1 and CDR2 sequences are LGHNA and YSLEER. CDR3 region: CASSQEVKYTEAFS. CDR3 coding DNA: TGCGCCAGCAGCCAAGAGGTCAAATACACTGAAGCTTTCTCT.

The rearrangement uses TRBV29-1 and TRBJ1-5; TRBD1 aligns across 8 bases. The CDR3 runs 14 residues. J gave up 3 bases and V 6 bases, and 7 bases lay outside the gene matches. The germline gives CDR1 SQVTM, CDR2 ANQGSEA. The CDR3 coding sequence is TGCAGCGTGAATACGGACAGGGCCAATCAGCCCCAGCATTTT. It encodes CSVNTDRANQPQHF.